This TCR beta chain was identified during a study of OX40 agonist ivuxolimab in advanced cancers. Study-level information: Checkpoint inhibitors had been given previously to roughly 40% of patients.

It was autoimmune disease history or systemic immunosuppression that excluded patients. Profiled with immunoSEQ multiplex PCR; TCRdb holds only in-frame clones, not every one. The top ten clones hold approximately 67% of a sample with around 19,000 clones, 75% to 90% of them seen once. In regard to this clone: Its antigen remains unidentified.

Germline V gene sequence: CDR1 SGHVS, CDR2 FNYEAQ. The CDR3 covers 14 residues. V was pared by 5 bases and J by 6 bases, with 14 bases between. Findings and caveats of the study: The 0.1-3.0 mg/kg partial responders had among the lowest clonal expansion. CD4+ T cells averaged fewer expanded clones than CD8+ T cells.

The sequence was collected from an adult with an advanced solid tumor such as melanoma, head and neck, liver or kidney cancer. This material consisted of CD4+ or CD8+ T cells sorted from blood, taken in a trial of the OX40 agonist ivuxolimab. V is TRBV7-6 and J is TRBJ2-1, with D uncertain. The CDR3 sequence: CASSASPNPNEQFF. CDR3 coding DNA: TGTGCCAGCAGCGCCTCTCCTAACCCCAATGAGCAGTTCTTC.